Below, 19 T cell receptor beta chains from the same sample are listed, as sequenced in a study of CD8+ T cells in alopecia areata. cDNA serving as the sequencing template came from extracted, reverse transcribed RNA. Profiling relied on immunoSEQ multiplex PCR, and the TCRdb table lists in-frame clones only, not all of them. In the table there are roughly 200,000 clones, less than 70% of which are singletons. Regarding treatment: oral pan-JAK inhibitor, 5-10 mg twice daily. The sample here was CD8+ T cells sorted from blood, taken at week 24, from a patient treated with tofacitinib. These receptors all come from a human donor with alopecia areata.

In nucleotides, the CDR3 is TGCGCCAGCAGCTTGGACCCGGCCTACGAGCAGTACTTC. It translates to CASSLDPAYEQYF. The V and J genes are TRBV5-1 and TRBJ2-7; D is unclear. Deletions cut 0 bases from V and 2 bases from J, with 6 bases between. From germline, CDR1 is SGHRS and CDR2 YFSETQ. The CDR3 extends over 13 amino acids. Full variable domain (rest looked up from reference TRBV5-1 and TRBJ2-7): KAGVTQTPRYLIKTRGQQVTLSCSPISGHRSVSWYQQTPGQGLQFLFEYFSETQRNKGNFPGRFSGRQFSNSRSEMNVSTLELGDSALYLCASSLDPAYEQYFGPGTRLTVT.

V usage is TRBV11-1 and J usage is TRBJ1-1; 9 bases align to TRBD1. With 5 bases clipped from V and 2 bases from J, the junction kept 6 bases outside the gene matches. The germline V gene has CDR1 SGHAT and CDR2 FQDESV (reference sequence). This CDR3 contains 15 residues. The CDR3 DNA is TGTGCCAGCAGCGTCCCACAGGGGGCTAACACTGAAGCTTTCTTT. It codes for CASSVPQGANTEAFF.

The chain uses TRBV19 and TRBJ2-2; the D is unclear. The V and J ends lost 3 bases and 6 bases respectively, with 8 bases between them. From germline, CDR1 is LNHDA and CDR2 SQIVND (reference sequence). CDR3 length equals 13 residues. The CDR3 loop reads CASSMSGSGELFF. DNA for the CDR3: TGTGCCAGTAGTATGTCCGGGTCCGGGGAGCTGTTTTTT. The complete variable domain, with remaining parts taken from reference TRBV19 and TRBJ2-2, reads DGGITQSPKYLFRKEGQNVTLSCEQNLNHDAMYWYRQDPGQGLRLIYYSQIVNDFQKGDIAEGYSVSREKKESFPLTVTSAQKNPTAFYLCASSMSGSGELFFGEGSRLTVL.

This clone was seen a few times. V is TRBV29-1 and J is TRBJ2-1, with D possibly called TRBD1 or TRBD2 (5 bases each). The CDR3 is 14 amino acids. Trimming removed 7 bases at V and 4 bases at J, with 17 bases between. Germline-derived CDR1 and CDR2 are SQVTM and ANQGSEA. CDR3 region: CSGVPPGPYNEQFF. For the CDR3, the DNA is TGCAGCGGTGTACCCCCGGGACCGTACAATGAGCAGTTCTTC.

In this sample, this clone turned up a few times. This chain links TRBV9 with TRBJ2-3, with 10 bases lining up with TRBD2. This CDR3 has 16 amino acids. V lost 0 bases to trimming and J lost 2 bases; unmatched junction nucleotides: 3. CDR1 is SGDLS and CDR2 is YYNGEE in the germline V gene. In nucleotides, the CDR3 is TGTGCCAGCAGCGTAGCTAGCGGGGGTATCACAGATACGCAGTATTTT. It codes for CASSVASGGITDTQYF.

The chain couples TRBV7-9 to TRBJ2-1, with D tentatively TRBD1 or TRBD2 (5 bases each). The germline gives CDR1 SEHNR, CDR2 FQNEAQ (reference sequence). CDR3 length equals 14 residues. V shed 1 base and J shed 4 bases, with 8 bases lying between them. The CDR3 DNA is TGTGCCAGCAGCTTAGGGGACGGATACAATGAGCAGTTCTTC. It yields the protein CASSLGDGYNEQFF.

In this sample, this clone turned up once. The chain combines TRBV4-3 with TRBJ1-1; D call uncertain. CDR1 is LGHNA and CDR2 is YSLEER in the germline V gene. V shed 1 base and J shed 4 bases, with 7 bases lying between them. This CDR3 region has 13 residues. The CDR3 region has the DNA TGCGCCAGCAGCCAAGGAGGTAGCACTGAAGCTTTCTTT. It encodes CASSQGGSTEAFF.

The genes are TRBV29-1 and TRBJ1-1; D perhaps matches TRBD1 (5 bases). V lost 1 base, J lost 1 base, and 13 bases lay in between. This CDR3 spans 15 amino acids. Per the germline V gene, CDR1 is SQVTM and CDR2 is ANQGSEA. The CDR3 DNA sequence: TGCAGCGTTGAAGCCCCGGACACAGCGAACACTGAAGCTTTCTTT. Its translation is CSVEAPDTANTEAFF.

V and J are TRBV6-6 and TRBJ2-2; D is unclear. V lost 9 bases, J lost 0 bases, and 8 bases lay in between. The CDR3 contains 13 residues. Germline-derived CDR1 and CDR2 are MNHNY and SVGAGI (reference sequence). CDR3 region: CASTVANTGELFF. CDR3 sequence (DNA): TGTGCCAGTACCGTAGCGAACACCGGGGAGCTGTTTTTT.

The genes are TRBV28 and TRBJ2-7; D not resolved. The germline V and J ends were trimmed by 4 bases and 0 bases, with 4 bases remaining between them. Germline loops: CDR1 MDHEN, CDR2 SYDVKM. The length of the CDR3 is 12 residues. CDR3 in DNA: TGTGCCAGCAGTTCCCCCTCCTACGAGCAGTACTTC. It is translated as CASSSPSYEQYF.

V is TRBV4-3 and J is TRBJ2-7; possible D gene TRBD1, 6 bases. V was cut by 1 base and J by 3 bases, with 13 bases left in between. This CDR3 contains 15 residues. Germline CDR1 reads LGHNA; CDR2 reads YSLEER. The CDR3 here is CASSQARGAGYEQYF. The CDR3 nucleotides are TGCGCCAGCAGCCAAGCCAGGGGCGCAGGCTACGAGCAGTACTTC.

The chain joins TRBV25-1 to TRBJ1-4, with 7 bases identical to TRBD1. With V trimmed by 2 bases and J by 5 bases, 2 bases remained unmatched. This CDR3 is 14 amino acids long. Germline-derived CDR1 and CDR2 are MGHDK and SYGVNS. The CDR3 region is CASSELTGNEKLFF. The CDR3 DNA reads TGTGCCAGCAGTGAACTGACAGGGAATGAAAAACTGTTTTTT.

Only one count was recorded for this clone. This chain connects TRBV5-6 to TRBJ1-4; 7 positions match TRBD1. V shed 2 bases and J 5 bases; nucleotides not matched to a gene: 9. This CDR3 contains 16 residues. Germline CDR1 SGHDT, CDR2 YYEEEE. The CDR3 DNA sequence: TGTGCCAGCAGCTTACGCGGGGACAGTCCGAATGAAAAACTGTTTTTT. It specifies CASSLRGDSPNEKLFF. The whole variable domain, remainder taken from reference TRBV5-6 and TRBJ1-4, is DAGVTQSPTHLIKTRGQQVTLRCSPKSGHDTVSWYQQALGQGPQFIFQYYEEEERQRGNFPDRFSGHQFPNYSSELNVNALLLGDSALYLCASSLRGDSPNEKLFFGSGTQLSVL.

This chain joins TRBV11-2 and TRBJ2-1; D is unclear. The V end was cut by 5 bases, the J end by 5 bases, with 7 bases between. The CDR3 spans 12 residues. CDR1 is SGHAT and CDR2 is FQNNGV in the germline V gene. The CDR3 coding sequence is TGTGCCAGCAGCAATAAAAACAATGAGCAGTTCTTC. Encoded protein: CASSNKNNEQFF.

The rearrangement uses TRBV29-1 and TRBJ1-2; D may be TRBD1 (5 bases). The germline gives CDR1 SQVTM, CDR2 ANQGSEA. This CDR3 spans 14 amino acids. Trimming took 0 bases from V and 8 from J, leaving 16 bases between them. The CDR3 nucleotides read TGCAGCGTTGAAGAGAGGCAGGGAGGAGAGGGCTACACCTTC. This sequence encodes CSVEERQGGEGYTF.

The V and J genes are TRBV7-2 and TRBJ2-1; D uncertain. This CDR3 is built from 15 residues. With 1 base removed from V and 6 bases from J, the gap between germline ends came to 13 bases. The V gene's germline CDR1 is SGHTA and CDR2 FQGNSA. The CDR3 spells CASSLGPLGSNEQFF. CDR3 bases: TGTGCCAGCAGCTTAGGCCCCCTGGGGTCCAATGAGCAGTTCTTC.

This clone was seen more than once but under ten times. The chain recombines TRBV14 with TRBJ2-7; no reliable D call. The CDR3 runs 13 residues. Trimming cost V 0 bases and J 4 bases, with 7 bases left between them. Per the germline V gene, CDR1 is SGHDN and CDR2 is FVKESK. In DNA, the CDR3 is TGTGCCAGCAGCCAAGACTACGGGTACGAGCAGTACTTC. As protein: CASSQDYGYEQYF. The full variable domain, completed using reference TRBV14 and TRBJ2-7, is EAGVTQFPSHSVIEKGQTVTLRCDPISGHDNLYWYRRVMGKEIKFLLHFVKESKQDESGMPNNRFLAERTGGTYSTLKVQPAELEDSGVYFCASSQDYGYEQYFGPGTRLTVT.

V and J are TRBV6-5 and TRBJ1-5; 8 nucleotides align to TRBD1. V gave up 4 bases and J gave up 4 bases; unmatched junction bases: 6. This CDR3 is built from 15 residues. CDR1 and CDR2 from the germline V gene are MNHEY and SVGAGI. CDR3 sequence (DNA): TGTGCCAGCAGTTCCGGACAGGGAATAAATCAGCCCCAGCATTTT. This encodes CASSSGQGINQPQHF.

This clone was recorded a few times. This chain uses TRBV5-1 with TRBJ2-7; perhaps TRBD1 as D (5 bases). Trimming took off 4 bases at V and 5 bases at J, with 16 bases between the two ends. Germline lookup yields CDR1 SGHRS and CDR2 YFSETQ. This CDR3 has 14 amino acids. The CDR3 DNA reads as TGCGCCAGCAGCCTCGAGACCCAAGGGGACGAGCAGTACTTC. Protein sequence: CASSLETQGDEQYF. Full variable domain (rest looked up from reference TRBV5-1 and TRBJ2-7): KAGVTQTPRYLIKTRGQQVTLSCSPISGHRSVSWYQQTPGQGLQFLFEYFSETQRNKGNFPGRFSGRQFSNSRSEMNVSTLELGDSALYLCASSLETQGDEQYFGPGTRLTVT.